The rows below give T cell receptor beta chains drawn from one sample of a study of shared clonotypes between healthy human individuals. TCRdb's copy holds only in-frame clones and misses some; the assay was immunoSEQ multiplex PCR. The profile covers around 1.1 million clones, with 70% to 80% appearing a single time and about 0.89% taken by the ten largest. Material for sequencing was memory CD4+ T cells from PBMCs. These receptors all come from a man in his late teens or twenties in good health. Some clones in this sample may be carry-over from other donors' samples. Both conserved end residues are part of each CDR3. The order of the fields is J gene, V gene, clone size, D gene, CDR3 protein, CDR3 DNA. D genes are given only for firm matches. Size tells how often a clone was seen (once, few, many) or the class of an expanded clone, and some rows leave it out.

TRBJ1-3 | TRBV28 | - | - | CASSSPGSGNTIYF | TGTGCCAGCAGTTCACCGGGCTCTGGAAACACCATATATTTT
TRBJ2-2 | TRBV5-6 | - | - | CASSLGSVTGELFF | TGTGCCAGCAGCTTGGGCAGCGTCACCGGGGAGCTGTTTTTT
TRBJ1-4 | TRBV28 | - | TRBD1 | CASSFPGQGNEKLFF | TGTGCCAGCAGTTTTCCGGGACAGGGGAATGAAAAACTGTTTTTT
TRBJ2-1 | TRBV11-3 | - | TRBD2 | CASSPTGTSVYNEQFF | TGTGCCAGCAGCCCAACCGGGACTAGCGTATACAATGAGCAGTTCTTC
TRBJ2-1 | TRBV18 | few | - | CASSPPLSLNEQFF | TGTGCCAGCTCACCACCTCTCTCTCTCAATGAGCAGTTCTTC
TRBJ1-1 | TRBV6-1 | - | - | CASTPVRESGAFF | TGTGCCAGCACTCCCGTGCGGGAGAGCGGAGCTTTCTTT
TRBJ2-1 | TRBV5-1 | once | TRBD2 | CASSLGGGRAHEQFF | TGCGCCAGCAGCTTGGGAGGCGGGAGGGCCCATGAGCAGTTCTTC
TRBJ2-5 | TRBV5-1 | - | TRBD2 | CASSLANLAGGQETQYF | TGCGCCAGCAGCTTGGCTAATCTAGCGGGAGGCCAAGAGACCCAGTACTTC
TRBJ2-3 | TRBV28 | few | - | CASRRLGAGQADTQYF | TGTGCCAGCAGGCGGTTGGGGGCGGGTCAGGCAGATACGCAGTATTTT
TRBJ2-1 | TRBV5-4 | - | TRBD2 | CASSFGLAAYNEQFF | TGTGCCAGCAGCTTCGGACTAGCGGCCTACAATGAGCAGTTCTTC
TRBJ1-2 | TRBV6-1 | - | - | CASSTLPGNYGYTF | TGTGCCAGCAGTACCTTGCCGGGGAACTATGGCTACACCTTC
TRBJ1-4 | TRBV28 | once | TRBD1 | CASLDRVGEDWGKLFF | TGTGCCAGCCTCGACAGGGTGGGGGAGGACTGGGGAAAACTGTTTTTT
TRBJ2-7 | TRBV11-2 | - | - | CASSSVGPPAYEQYF | TGTGCCAGCAGCTCCGTGGGCCCCCCCGCCTACGAGCAGTACTTC
TRBJ2-3 | TRBV6-5 | - | TRBD2 | CASGPTSGDTQYF | TGTGCCAGCGGACCTACTAGCGGCGATACGCAGTATTTT
TRBJ2-4 | TRBV30 | once | TRBD2 | CAWSLGLGLAGGRRNIQYF | TGTGCCTGGAGCTTAGGGCTCGGACTAGCGGGGGGTCGTAGGAACATTCAGTACTTC
TRBJ1-5 | TRBV5-5 | - | TRBD1 | CASSETGDVSNQPQHF | TGTGCCAGCAGCGAGACAGGGGATGTCAGCAATCAGCCCCAGCATTTT
TRBJ2-3 | TRBV7-2 | - | - | CASSPRGSPTDTQYF | TGTGCCAGCAGCCCACGAGGATCCCCCACAGATACGCAGTATTTT
TRBJ2-1 | TRBV7-9 | - | - | CASSLPAEQFF | TGTGCCAGCAGCTTACCTGCTGAGCAGTTCTTC
TRBJ1-4 | TRBV21-1 | once | - | CASSASGGSDEKLFF | TGTGCCAGCAGCGCATCAGGGGGTAGTGATGAAAAACTGTTTTTT